The 19 T cell receptor beta chains below were found in one sample sequenced in a study of blood T cell repertoires in COVID-19. Profiled with immunoSEQ multiplex PCR; TCRdb holds only in-frame clones, not every one. The data contain roughly 98,000 clones, about 82% of them singletons. The sequencing input was peripheral blood. The receptors were sampled from a woman aged 70-85 years with active or convalescent COVID-19.

The chain joins TRBV9 to TRBJ2-3, with D possibly being TRBD2 (5 bases). V gave up 1 base and J gave up 8 bases, with 8 bases separating them. CDR3 length equals 12 residues. Germline-derived CDR1 and CDR2 are SGDLS and YYNGEE. Written as DNA, the CDR3 is TGTGCCAGCAGCGTATGGGCGGGTACGCAGTATTTT. The encoded protein is CASSVWAGTQYF. Drawing the rest from reference TRBV9 and TRBJ2-3, the complete variable domain is DSGVTQTPKHLITATGQRVTLRCSPRSGDLSVYWYQQSLDQGLQFLIQYYNGEERAKGNILERFSAQQFPDLHSELNLSSLELGDSALYFCASSVWAGTQYFGPGTRLTVL.

The rearrangement joins TRBV27 to TRBJ1-2; possible D gene TRBD1, 6 bases. The CDR3 runs to 14 residues. Trimming took off 3 bases at V and 7 bases at J, with 15 bases between the two ends. Germline lookup yields CDR1 MNHEY and CDR2 SMNVEV (reference sequence). CDR3 residues: CASSLGGGWSGYTF. DNA for the CDR3: TGTGCCAGCAGTTTGGGAGGGGGTTGGTCTGGCTACACCTTC.

The rearrangement uses TRBV6-5 and TRBJ1-6, with TRBD1 matching over 9 bases. The germline CDR1 and CDR2 sequences are MNHEY and SVGAGI. The V and J ends lost 4 bases and 9 bases, in that order; junction bases with no gene match: 10. There are 16 residues in the CDR3. CDR3 nucleotides: TGTGCCAGCAGTTTACCCGGGACAGGGTTTACTTCACCCCTCCACTTT. Translating gives CASSLPGTGFTSPLHF.

The chain is built from TRBV6-2 or TRBV6-3 and TRBJ1-1; 9 bases are shared with TRBD1. Germline V gene sequence: CDR1 MNHEY, CDR2 SVGEGT. J gave up 0 bases and V 5 bases, and 10 bases lay outside the gene matches. This CDR3 spans 17 amino acids. The CDR3 coding sequence is TGTGCCAGCAGTAAACTTGGGACAGGGCCCATGAACACTGAAGCTTTCTTT. Its protein is CASSKLGTGPMNTEAFF.

This CDR3 is CSVGVGGGDYGYTF. The CDR3 DNA is TGCAGCGTTGGAGTGGGGGGAGGAGACTATGGCTACACCTTC. The gene calls are TRBV29-1 and TRBJ1-2; D may be TRBD1 (5 bases). Germline V CDR1 and CDR2: SQVTM, ANQGSEA. This CDR3 has 14 residues. V shed 4 bases and J shed 3 bases, with 15 bases lying between them. The complete variable domain, with remaining parts taken from reference TRBV29-1 and TRBJ1-2, reads SAVISQKPSRDICQRGTSLTIQCQVDSQVTMMFWYRQQPGQSLTLIATANQGSEATYESGFVIDKFPISRPNLTFSTLTVSNMSPEDSSIYLCSVGVGGGDYGYTFGSGTRLTVV.

V is TRBV10-3 and J is TRBJ2-3; D is possibly TRBD2 (7 bases). The CDR3 consists of 16 residues. Germline CDR1 and CDR2: ENHRY and SYGVKD. V was cut by 1 base and J by 1 base, with 12 bases left in between. CDR3 DNA: TGTGCCATCAGTGAGTTTGGCGGGGGCGGCACAGATACGCAGTATTTT. Its translation: CAISEFGGGGTDTQYF.

This sequence joins TRBV11-2 and TRBJ1-1, with D possibly being TRBD1 (5 bases). Trimming removed 5 bases at V and 4 bases at J, with 11 bases between. CDR3 length: 13 amino acids. The germline V gene has CDR1 SGHAT and CDR2 FQNNGV. Written as DNA, the CDR3 is TGTGCCAGCAGCGGGGCAGTGGGCACTGAAGCTTTCTTT. Protein product: CASSGAVGTEAFF.

This clone was counted between two and nine times. The chain joins TRBV19 to TRBJ1-2; a weak D match, TRBD1 (5 bases). The CDR3 loop spans 16 amino acids. Germline lookup yields CDR1 LNHDA and CDR2 SQIVND (reference sequence). V was clipped by 9 bases and J by 5 bases, with 25 bases between them. The CDR3 nucleotides are TGTGCCAGCGTCCCAGACAGTACATCGTACTTATATGGCTACACCTTC. This gives the protein CASVPDSTSYLYGYTF.

The rearrangement uses TRBV7-6 and TRBJ2-3, with 12 bases that match TRBD2. Germline CDR1 is SGHVS and CDR2 is FNYEAQ. The V and J ends lost 4 bases and 5 bases, in that order; junction bases with no gene match: 7. The CDR3 extends over 16 amino acids. The CDR3 sequence: CASSSSGGAAVDTQYF. The CDR3 DNA reads TGTGCCAGCAGCTCTAGCGGGGGGGCCGCTGTAGATACGCAGTATTTT.

The sample holds one count of this clone. The chain has TRBV12-3 or TRBV12-4 and TRBJ1-1, with D possibly TRBD1 on 5 matching bases. This CDR3 is built from 12 residues. V lost 3 bases and J lost 11, with 13 bases in between. The CDR3 DNA reads as TGTGCCAGCAGTTTCTGGGGCTCGGATGCTTTCTTT. This translates into CASSFWGSDAFF.

This chain links TRBV28 with TRBJ1-5; no reliable D call. Germline V lookup: CDR1 MDHEN, CDR2 SYDVKM. The V gene lost 1 base and the J gene lost 2 bases, with 6 bases spanning the gap. The CDR3 runs 14 residues. CDR3 region: CASSLLAGNQPQHF. CDR3 sequence (DNA): TGTGCCAGCAGTTTATTGGCAGGCAATCAGCCCCAGCATTTT. Full variable domain (remainder filled in from reference TRBV28 and TRBJ1-5): DVKVTQSSRYLVKRTGEKVFLECVQDMDHENMFWYRQDPGLGLRLIYFSYDVKMKEKGDIPEGYSVSREKKERFSLILESASTNQTSMYLCASSLLAGNQPQHFGDGTRLSIL.

The chain is built from TRBV7-2 and TRBJ2-2, with D tentatively TRBD2 (5 bases). V lost 1 base and J lost 7, with 7 bases in between. Per the germline V gene, CDR1 is SGHTA and CDR2 is FQGNSA. The CDR3 contains 13 residues. The DNA of the CDR3 is TGTGCCAGCAGCTTAGTTCGGGGCGGGGAGCTGTTTTTT. Translated: CASSLVRGGELFF.

This clone was observed once. V usage is TRBV15 and J usage is TRBJ1-2, with D maybe TRBD1 (5 bases). V gave up 0 bases and J gave up 0 bases, with 14 bases separating them. From germline, CDR1 is LNHNV and CDR2 YYDKDF (reference sequence). This CDR3 comprises 17 residues. DNA for the CDR3: TGTGCCACCAGCAGAGATAAGACAGTCTCTTCTAACTATGGCTACACCTTC. Translated: CATSRDKTVSSNYGYTF.

The chain couples TRBV28 to TRBJ2-7, with TRBD2 matching 8 bases. Germline V lookup: CDR1 MDHEN, CDR2 SYDVKM. V trimming: 8 bases; J trimming: 3 bases; junction bases outside the gene matches: 9. This CDR3 is built from 14 residues. In nucleotides, the CDR3 is TGTGCCAGCCGCACGGGGCTAGCGGGCTACGAGCAGTACTTC. Its protein product is CASRTGLAGYEQYF. The entire variable domain, with the rest obtained from reference TRBV28 and TRBJ2-7, is as follows: DVKVTQSSRYLVKRTGEKVFLECVQDMDHENMFWYRQDPGLGLRLIYFSYDVKMKEKGDIPEGYSVSREKKERFSLILESASTNQTSMYLCASRTGLAGYEQYFGPGTRLTVT.

The chain employs TRBV19 and TRBJ1-5; possible D gene TRBD1, 6 bases. In germline, CDR1 is LNHDA, CDR2 SQIVND (reference sequence). This CDR3 spans 15 amino acids. V was cut by 5 bases and J by 6 bases, with 17 bases left in between. Written as DNA, the CDR3 is TGTGCCAGTAGTGTCCCGACAGGCTCGGTTCAGCCCCAGCATTTT. Residues: CASSVPTGSVQPQHF.

V and J are TRBV27 and TRBJ1-6, with TRBD1 identical over 9 bases. V lost 8 bases and J lost 7; bases outside the gene matches: 9. Per germline, CDR1 MNHEY and CDR2 SMNVEV (reference sequence). The length of the CDR3 is 15 residues. This CDR3 is CASESTGTGNSPLHF. The CDR3 DNA reads TGTGCCAGCGAATCAACAGGGACAGGGAATTCACCCCTCCACTTT.

This clone is a singleton in its sample. The chain employs TRBV5-1 and TRBJ2-1; 9 bases match TRBD2. The germline gives CDR1 SGHRS, CDR2 YFSETQ. Trimming took 7 bases from V and 7 from J; bases not matched to a gene: 15. The CDR3 extends over 16 amino acids. The CDR3 nucleotides read TGCGCCAGCCTGGAGGGTAGCGGGGGCCCGGTTAATGAGCAGTTCTTC. It yields the protein CASLEGSGGPVNEQFF.

This clone was recorded a few times. The chain couples TRBV24-1 to TRBJ1-1; D is unresolved. Germline CDR1 and CDR2: KGHDR and SFDVKD. CDR3 length: 12 residues. Trimming cost V 4 bases and J 11 bases, with 13 bases left between them. CDR3 residues: CATSDEGNRAFF. CDR3 nucleotides: TGTGCCACCAGTGACGAGGGAAATAGGGCTTTCTTT.

This chain joins TRBV21-1 and TRBJ2-4; the table assigns TRBD1, which was not confirmed against the DNA. TRBV21-1 is a known pseudogene. The CDR3 length is 16 residues. CDR3 protein: CASSIGQHHGKNIQYF. In nucleotides, the CDR3 is TGTGCCAGCAGCATTGGACAGCATCATGGCAAAAACATTCAGTACTTC.